A single T cell receptor beta chain is shown here with its context. Antigen specificity is unknown. J was trimmed by 2 bases and V by 0 bases; bases with no gene match: 4. The CDR3 runs 16 residues. This entry belongs to a study of OX40 agonist ivuxolimab in advanced cancers. Study in general: Participants, approximately 80% male, averaged roughly 59 years of age, ranging from about 23 to 90. Study-level findings and limits: At doses 0.1 to 3.0 mg/kg, CD4+ and CD8+ clones expanded.

The table came from immunoSEQ multiplex PCR; TCRdb's copy has only in-frame clones and leaves some out. This sample has roughly 100,000 clones, with 84% found just once. Sequenced material: CD4+ or CD8+ T cells sorted from blood, taken in a trial of the OX40 agonist ivuxolimab. The rearrangement links TRBV23-1 to TRBJ2-7; 10 positions match TRBD1. TRBV23-1 is designated an ORF whose function remains uncertain. The clonotype comes from an adult with an advanced solid tumor such as melanoma, head and neck, liver or kidney cancer. The CDR3 loop is CASSQSGDRGPYEQYF. The CDR3 coding sequence is TGCGCCAGCAGTCAATCAGGGGACAGGGGTCCCTACGAGCAGTACTTC.